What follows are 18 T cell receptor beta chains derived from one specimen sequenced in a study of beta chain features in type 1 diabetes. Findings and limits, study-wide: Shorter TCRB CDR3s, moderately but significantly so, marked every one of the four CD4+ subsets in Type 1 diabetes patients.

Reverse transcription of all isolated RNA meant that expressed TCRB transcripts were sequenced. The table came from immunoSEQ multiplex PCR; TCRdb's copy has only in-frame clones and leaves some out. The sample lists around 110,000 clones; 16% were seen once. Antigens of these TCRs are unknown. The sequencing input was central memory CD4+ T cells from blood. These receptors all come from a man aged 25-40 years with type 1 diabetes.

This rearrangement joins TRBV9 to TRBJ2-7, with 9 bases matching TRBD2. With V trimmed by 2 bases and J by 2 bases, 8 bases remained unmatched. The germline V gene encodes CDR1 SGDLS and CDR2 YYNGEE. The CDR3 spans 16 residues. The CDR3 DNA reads TGTGCCAGCAGCGTTTCTAGCGGGGCTCAGCCCTACGAGCAGTACTTC. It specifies CASSVSSGAQPYEQYF.

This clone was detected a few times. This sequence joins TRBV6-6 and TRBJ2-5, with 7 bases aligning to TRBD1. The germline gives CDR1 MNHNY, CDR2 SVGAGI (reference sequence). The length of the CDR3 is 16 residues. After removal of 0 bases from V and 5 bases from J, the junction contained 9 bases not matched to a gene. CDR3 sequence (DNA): TGTGCCAGCAGTTACTCCTTTGAGGGGGCCGGGGAGACCCAGTACTTC. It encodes CASSYSFEGAGETQYF.

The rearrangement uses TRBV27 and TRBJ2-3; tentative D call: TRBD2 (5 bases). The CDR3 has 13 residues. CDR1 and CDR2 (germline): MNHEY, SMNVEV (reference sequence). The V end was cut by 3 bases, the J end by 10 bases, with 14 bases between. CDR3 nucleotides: TGTGCCAGCAGTTTCTCCTTTACCGGGGCGCAGTATTTT. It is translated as CASSFSFTGAQYF.

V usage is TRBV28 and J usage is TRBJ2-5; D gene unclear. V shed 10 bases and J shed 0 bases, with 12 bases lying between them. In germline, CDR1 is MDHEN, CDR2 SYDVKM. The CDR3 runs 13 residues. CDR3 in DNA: TGTGCCACGGAGACGAGATACCAAGAGACCCAGTACTTC. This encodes CATETRYQETQYF.

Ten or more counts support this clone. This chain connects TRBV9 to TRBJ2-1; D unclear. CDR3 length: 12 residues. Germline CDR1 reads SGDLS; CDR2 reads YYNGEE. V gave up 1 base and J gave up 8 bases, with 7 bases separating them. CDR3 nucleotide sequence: TGTGCCAGCAGCGTAAATGGGGATGAGCAGTTCTTC. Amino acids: CASSVNGDEQFF.

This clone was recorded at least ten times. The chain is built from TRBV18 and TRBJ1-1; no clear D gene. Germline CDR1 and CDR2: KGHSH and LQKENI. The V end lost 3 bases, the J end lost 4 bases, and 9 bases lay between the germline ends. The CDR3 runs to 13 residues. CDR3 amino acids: CASSPPEATEAFF. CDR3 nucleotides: TGTGCCAGCTCACCTCCCGAGGCCACTGAAGCTTTCTTT.

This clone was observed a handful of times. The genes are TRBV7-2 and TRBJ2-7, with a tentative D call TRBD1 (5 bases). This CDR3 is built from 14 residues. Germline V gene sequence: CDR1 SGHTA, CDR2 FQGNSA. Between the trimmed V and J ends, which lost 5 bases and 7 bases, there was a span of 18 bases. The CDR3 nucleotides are TGTGCCAGCAGCCCCAGGCAGGGAATTGGAGAGCAGTACTTC. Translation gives CASSPRQGIGEQYF.

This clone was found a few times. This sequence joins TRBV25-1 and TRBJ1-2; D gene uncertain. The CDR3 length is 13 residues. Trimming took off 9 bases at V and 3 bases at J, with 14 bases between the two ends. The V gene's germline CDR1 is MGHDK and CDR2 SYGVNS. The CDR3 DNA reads TGTGCCAGTGCTCGTTCTGGGGACTATGGCTACACCTTC. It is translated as CASARSGDYGYTF.

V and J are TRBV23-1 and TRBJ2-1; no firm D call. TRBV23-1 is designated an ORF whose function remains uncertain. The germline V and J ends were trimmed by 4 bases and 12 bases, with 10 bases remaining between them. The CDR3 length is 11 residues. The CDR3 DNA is TGCGCCAGCAGTCCTCCAACCGGGCAGTTCTTC. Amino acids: CASSPPTGQFF.

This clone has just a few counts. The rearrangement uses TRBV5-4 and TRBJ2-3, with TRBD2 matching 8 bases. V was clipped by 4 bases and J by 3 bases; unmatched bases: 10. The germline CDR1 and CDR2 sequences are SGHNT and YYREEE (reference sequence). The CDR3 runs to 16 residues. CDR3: CASSIGGRPGTDTQYF. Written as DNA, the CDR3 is TGTGCCAGCAGCATCGGCGGGAGGCCCGGGACAGATACGCAGTATTTT.

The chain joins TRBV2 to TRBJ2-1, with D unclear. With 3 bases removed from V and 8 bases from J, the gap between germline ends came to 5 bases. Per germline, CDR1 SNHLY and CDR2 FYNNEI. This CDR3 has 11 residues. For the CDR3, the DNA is TGTGCCAGCAGTGAGCAGGATGAGCAGTTCTTC. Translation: CASSEQDEQFF.

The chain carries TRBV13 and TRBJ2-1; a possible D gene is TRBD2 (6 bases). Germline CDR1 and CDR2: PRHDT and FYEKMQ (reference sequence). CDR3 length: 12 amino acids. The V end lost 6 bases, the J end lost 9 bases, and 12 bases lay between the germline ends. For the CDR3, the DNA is TGTGCCAGCAGTTCGGAGCGGGCTGAGCAGTTCTTC. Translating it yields CASSSERAEQFF.

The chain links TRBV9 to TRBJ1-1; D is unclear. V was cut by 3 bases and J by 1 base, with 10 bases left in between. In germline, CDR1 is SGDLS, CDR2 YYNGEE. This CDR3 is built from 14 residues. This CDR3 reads CASSGPPGNTEAFF. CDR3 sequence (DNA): TGTGCCAGCAGCGGACCTCCAGGGAACACTGAAGCTTTCTTT.

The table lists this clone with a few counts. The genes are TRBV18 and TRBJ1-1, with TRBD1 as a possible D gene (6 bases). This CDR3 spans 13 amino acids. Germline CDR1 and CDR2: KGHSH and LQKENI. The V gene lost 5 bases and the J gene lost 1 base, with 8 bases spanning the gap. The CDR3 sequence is CASSVGGNTEAFF. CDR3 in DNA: TGTGCCAGCTCAGTAGGGGGGAACACTGAAGCTTTCTTT. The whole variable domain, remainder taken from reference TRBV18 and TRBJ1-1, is NAGVMQNPRHLVRRRGQEARLRCSPMKGHSHVYWYRQLPEEGLKFMVYLQKENIIDESGMPKERFSAEFPKEGPSILRIQQVVRGDSAAYFCASSVGGNTEAFFGQGTRLTVV.

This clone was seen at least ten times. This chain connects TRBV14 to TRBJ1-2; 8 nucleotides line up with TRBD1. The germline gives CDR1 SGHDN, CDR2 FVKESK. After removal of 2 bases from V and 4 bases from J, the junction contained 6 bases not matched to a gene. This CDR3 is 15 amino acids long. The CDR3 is CASSQTFTGGYGYTF. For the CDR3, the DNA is TGTGCCAGCAGCCAAACTTTTACAGGGGGCTATGGCTACACCTTC.

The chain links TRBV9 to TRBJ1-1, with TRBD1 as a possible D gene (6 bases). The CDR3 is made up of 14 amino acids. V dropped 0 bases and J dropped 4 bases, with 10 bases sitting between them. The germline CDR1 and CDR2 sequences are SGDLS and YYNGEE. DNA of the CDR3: TGTGCCAGCAGCGTAGCTGGGGGGGCCACTGAAGCTTTCTTT. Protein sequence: CASSVAGGATEAFF.

CDR3 sequence: CSVGSANYGYTF. The CDR3 DNA sequence: TGCAGCGTTGGGTCGGCAAACTATGGCTACACCTTC. The chain combines TRBV29-1 with TRBJ1-2; no firm D call. In germline, CDR1 is SQVTM, CDR2 ANQGSEA. Trimming took off 4 bases at V and 2 bases at J, with 8 bases between the two ends. This CDR3 is built from 12 residues.

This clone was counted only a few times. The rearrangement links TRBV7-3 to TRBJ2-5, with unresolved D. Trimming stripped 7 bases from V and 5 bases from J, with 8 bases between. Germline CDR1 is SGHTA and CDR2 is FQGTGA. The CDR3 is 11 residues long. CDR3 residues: CASTSLETQYF. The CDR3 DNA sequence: TGTGCCAGCACCTCTCTTGAGACCCAGTACTTC.